What follows describes a single TCR beta chain. Its antigen is unknown. The sample originates from a study of cytomegalovirus exposure and HLA in healthy donors. Study-wide findings and caveats: Earlier analysis found most TCR beta V segments productive about 90% or about 30% of the time. A later analysis linked a missense variant in DCLRE1C to the trimming of TCR beta V and J genes.

Vbeta (60) and Jbeta (13) primers were used in the PCR. Here immunoSEQ multiplex PCR was the method, and the copy in TCRdb shows in-frame clones only, minus some. The table includes some 140,000 clones, approximately 8.9% detected once. The origin of this receptor is a woman in her thirties or forties in good health and CMV-seropositive. Sequences were obtained from PBMCs.

This CDR3 is CASSRDSGETQYF. CDR3 DNA: TGTGCCAGCAGCCGGGACAGCGGGGAGACCCAGTACTTC. The chain combines TRBV5-4 with TRBJ2-5; TRBD1 might be the D (7 bases). Per germline, CDR1 SGHNT and CDR2 YYREEE (reference sequence). Trimming left V 4 bases short and J 5 bases short, with 12 bases between. CDR3 size: 13 residues. Based on the CDR3 plus reference TRBV5-4 and TRBJ2-5, the full variable domain is ETGVTQSPTHLIKTRGQQVTLRCSSQSGHNTVSWYQQALGQGPQFIFQYYREEENGRGNFPPRFSGLQFPNYSSELNVNALELDDSALYLCASSRDSGETQYFGPGTRLLVL.